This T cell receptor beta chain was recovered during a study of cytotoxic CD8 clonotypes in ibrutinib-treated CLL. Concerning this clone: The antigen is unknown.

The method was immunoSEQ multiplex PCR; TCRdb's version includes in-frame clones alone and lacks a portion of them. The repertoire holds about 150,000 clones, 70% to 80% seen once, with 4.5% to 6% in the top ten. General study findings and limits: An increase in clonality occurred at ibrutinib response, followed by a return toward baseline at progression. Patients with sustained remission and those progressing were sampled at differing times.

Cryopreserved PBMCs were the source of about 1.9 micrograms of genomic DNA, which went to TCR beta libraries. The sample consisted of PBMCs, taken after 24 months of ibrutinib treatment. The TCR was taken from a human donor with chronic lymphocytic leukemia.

The CDR3 nucleotides read TGTGCCAGCACCGAACGGGCCAGGTTAGACTATGGCTACACCTTC. It yields the protein CASTERARLDYGYTF. J is TRBJ1-2 and V is TRBV6-6; D not resolved. CDR3 length: 15 residues. Germline V CDR1 and CDR2: MNHNY, SVGAGI (reference sequence). The V gene lost 7 bases and the J gene lost 3 bases, with 18 bases spanning the gap.